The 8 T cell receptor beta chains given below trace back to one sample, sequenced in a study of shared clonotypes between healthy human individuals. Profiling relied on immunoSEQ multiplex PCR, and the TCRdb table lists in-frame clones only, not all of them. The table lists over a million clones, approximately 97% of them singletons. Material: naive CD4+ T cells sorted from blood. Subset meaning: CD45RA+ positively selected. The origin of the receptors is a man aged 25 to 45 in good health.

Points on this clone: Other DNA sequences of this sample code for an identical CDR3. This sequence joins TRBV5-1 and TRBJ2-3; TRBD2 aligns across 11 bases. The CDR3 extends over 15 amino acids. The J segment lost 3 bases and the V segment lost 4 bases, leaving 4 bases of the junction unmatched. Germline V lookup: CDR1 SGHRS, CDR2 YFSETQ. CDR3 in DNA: TGCGCCAGCAGCCCTCGGACTAGCGGGACAGATACGCAGTATTTT. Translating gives CASSPRTSGTDTQYF.

The CDR3 is CASIPPGGHYGYTF. CDR3 coding DNA: TGTGCCAGCATCCCCCCGGGGGGCCACTATGGCTACACCTTC. The rearrangement links TRBV28 to TRBJ1-2, with a weak D call TRBD1 (6 bases). This CDR3 has 14 residues. V was cut by 7 bases and J by 3 bases, with 15 bases left in between. CDR1 and CDR2 from the germline V gene are MDHEN and SYDVKM.

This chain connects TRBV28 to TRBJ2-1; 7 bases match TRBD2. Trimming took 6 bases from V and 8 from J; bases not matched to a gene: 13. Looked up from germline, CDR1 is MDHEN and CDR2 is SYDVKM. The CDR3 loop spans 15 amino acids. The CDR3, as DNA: TGTGCCAGCAGCCCTCTAGCGGAGGCCCGGTATGAGCAGTTCTTC. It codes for CASSPLAEARYEQFF.

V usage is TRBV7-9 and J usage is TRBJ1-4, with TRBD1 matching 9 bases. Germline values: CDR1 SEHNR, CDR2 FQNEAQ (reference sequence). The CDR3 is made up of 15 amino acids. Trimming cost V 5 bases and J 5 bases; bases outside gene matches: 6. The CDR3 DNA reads TGTGCCAGCAGCCCGTGGGACAGGGCGAATGAAAAACTGTTTTTT. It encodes CASSPWDRANEKLFF.

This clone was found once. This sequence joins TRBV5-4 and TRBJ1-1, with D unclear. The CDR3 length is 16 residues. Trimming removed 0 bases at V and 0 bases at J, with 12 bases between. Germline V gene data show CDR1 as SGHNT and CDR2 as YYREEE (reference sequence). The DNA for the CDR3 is TGTGCCAGCAGCTTGGGTATACATCAGTTGAACACTGAAGCTTTCTTT. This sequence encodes CASSLGIHQLNTEAFF.

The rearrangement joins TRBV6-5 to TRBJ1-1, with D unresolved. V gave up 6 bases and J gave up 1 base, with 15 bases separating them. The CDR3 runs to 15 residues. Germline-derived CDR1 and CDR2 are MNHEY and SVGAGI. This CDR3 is CASSPIPYRNTEAFF. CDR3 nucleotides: TGTGCCAGCAGCCCCATACCCTACCGGAACACTGAAGCTTTCTTT.

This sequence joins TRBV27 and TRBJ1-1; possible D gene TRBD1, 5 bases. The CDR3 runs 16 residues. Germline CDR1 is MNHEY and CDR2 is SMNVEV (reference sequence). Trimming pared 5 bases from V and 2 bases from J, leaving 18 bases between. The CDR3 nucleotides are TGTGCCAGCAGTCTTGCGGAGCCCGGGGGTAACACTGAAGCTTTCTTT. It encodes CASSLAEPGGNTEAFF.

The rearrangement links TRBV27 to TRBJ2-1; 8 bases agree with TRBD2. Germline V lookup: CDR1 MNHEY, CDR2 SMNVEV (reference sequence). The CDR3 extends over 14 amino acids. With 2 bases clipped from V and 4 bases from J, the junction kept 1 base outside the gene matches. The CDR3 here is CASSLREGYNEQFF. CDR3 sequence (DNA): TGTGCCAGCAGTTTACGGGAGGGATACAATGAGCAGTTCTTC.